This TCR beta chain is drawn from a study of post-analysis software for immune sequencing data. Unique molecular identifiers were built into the TCR beta cDNA libraries. Around 500,000 cDNA molecules were recovered from an input of about 0.9 to 10 million T cells. From the PCR reads, TCRdb called clonotypes with MiXCR, one entry per CDR3 protein. The sample includes roughly 650,000 distinct CDR3 sequences, around 64% of them seen just once. This CDR3 contains 16 residues. CDR1 is LGHNA and CDR2 is YNFKEQ in the germline V gene. V was clipped by 0 bases and J by 4 bases, with 15 bases between them. Study findings and constraints: In patients, TRBV5-6, TRBV5-1 and TRBV20-1 belonged to about five TRBV segments found more frequently than in controls. Controls significantly exceeded multiple sclerosis patients in normalized Chao1 diversity.

As to this clonotype: The antigen is unknown.

Sequencing used blood. The sequence came from a girl aged 2-15 years with multiple sclerosis. The rearrangement links TRBV4-2 to TRBJ1-2; D unclear. CDR3 sequence: CASSQDLGIEGYGYTF. Written as DNA, the CDR3 is TGTGCCAGCAGCCAAGATTTGGGTATCGAGGGCTATGGCTACACCTTC.